This T cell receptor (beta chain) was identified during a study of low-dose radiotherapy and immunotherapy resistance in tumors. Across the study: Cyclophosphamide went in intravenously at 200 mg/m2 every two weeks, one day before radiation and immunotherapy.

V lost 5 bases and J 6 bases, leaving 17 bases between the germline ends. This CDR3 comprises 15 residues. Per germline, CDR1 MNHNY and CDR2 SVGAGI (reference sequence). Documented time point: after trial treatment. As for treatment: LDRT plus nivolumab, ipilimumab, low-dose cyclophosphamide and aspirin (RACIN trial). Along with nivolumab and ipilimumab, donors received aspirin, low-dose cyclophosphamide and low-dose radiotherapy. This clonotype showed up many times. Both TCRalpha and TCRbeta chains were reverse transcribed with V-gene-specific primers. The PCR that amplified TCRs ran for approximately 20 cycles, relying on a constant-region primer and a V-primer adapter. From the reads, TCRdb called clonotypes with MiXCR, one entry per CDR3 protein. The data hold some 38,000 distinct CDR3 sequences, with under 25% observed a single time.

The receptor comes from a female donor with ovarian cancer. This chain uses TRBV6-6 with TRBJ1-5; possible D gene TRBD1, 6 bases. Sample: PBMCs, taken after low-dose radiotherapy plus immunotherapy. This chain's CDR3 is CASSPRPGVVQPQHF. CDR3 in DNA: TGTGCCAGCAGTCCCCGACCAGGGGTCGTTCAGCCCCAGCATTTT.